This T cell receptor (beta chain) appears in the sequencing data of a study of beta chain features in type 1 diabetes. Study findings and constraints: Moderately but significantly shorter TCRB CDR3s were found in Type 1 diabetes patients in all four CD4+ subsets.

The germline CDR1 and CDR2 sequences are SEHNR and FQNEAQ (reference sequence). The V segment lost 3 bases and the J segment 4 bases; nucleotides outside the gene matches: 12. This CDR3 contains 17 residues. Remarks on this clone: What it binds is not known.

Expressed TCRB transcripts were sequenced because the entire RNA isolate underwent reverse transcription. Sequencing was performed with immunoSEQ multiplex PCR; in TCRdb, only in-frame clones are kept and a portion is missing. The sample shows 250,000 to 300,000 clones, 14% of them seen only once. The V gene is TRBV7-9, the J gene TRBJ2-5, with 9 bases lining up with TRBD1. The clonotype originates from a man aged 30 to 45 with type 1 diabetes. The sequenced sample consisted of naive CD4+ T cells from blood. The CDR3 loop is CASSFSLGQGKLETQYF. CDR3 nucleotide sequence: TGTGCCAGCAGCTTTAGTTTGGGACAGGGTAAACTAGAGACCCAGTACTTC.